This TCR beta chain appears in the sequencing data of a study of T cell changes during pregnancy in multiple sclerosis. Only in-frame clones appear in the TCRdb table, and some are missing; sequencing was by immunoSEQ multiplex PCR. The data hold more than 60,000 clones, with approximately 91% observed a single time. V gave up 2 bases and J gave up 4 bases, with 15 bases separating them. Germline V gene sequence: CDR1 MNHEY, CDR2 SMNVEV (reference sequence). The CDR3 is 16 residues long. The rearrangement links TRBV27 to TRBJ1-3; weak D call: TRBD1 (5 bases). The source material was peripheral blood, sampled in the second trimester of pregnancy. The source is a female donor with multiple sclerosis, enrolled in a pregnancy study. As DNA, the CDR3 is TGTGCCAGCAGTTTAAAAGGGGTGGGATCAGGAAACACCATATATTTT. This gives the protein CASSLKGVGSGNTIYF.